This T cell receptor (beta chain) was identified in a study of cytomegalovirus exposure and HLA in healthy donors. Amplification used 60 Vbeta primers and 13 Jbeta primers. Clones were sequenced by immunoSEQ multiplex PCR, and TCRdb holds only the in-frame ones, with some missing. This listing includes fewer than 150,000 clones. Sequencing was performed on PBMCs. This sequence was found in a man aged 40-55 years in good health and CMV-seronegative.

The CDR3 nucleotides are TGTGCCAGCAGCTTGGCCAAGAGACAGGGCGACTACGAGCAGTACTTC. As protein: CASSLAKRQGDYEQYF. The gene calls are TRBV5-4 and TRBJ2-7; TRBD1 aligns across 7 bases. The CDR3 covers 16 residues. Germline CDR1 SGHNT, CDR2 YYREEE (reference sequence). The V and J ends lost 0 bases and 3 bases, in that order; junction bases with no gene match: 9. Full variable domain (rest looked up from reference TRBV5-4 and TRBJ2-7): ETGVTQSPTHLIKTRGQQVTLRCSSQSGHNTVSWYQQALGQGPQFIFQYYREEENGRGNFPPRFSGLQFPNYSSELNVNALELDDSALYLCASSLAKRQGDYEQYFGPGTRLTVT.